This is a list of T cell receptor beta chains from one sample in a study of blood T cell repertoires in COVID-19. Clones were read by immunoSEQ multiplex PCR, and TCRdb kept only the in-frame ones, dropping some. The profile shows about 150,000 clones, 75% to 90% of them singletons. Sequenced: PBMCs or T cells enriched from blood (not recorded which). These receptors were obtained from a man aged 50 or older who had recovered from COVID-19. Both conserved end residues are part of each CDR3. D genes are given only for firm matches. Not all rows give a size; the values are once, few, many and, for expanded clones, a class.

clone_size: -; v_call: TRBV3-1/TRBV3-2; d_call: TRBD2; j_call: TRBJ2-3; cdr3_aa: CASSHSAGEYTQYF; cdr3_nt: TGTGCCAGCAGCCACTCAGCGGGAGAGTATACGCAGTATTTT
clone_size: -; v_call: TRBV6-1; d_call: -; j_call: TRBJ1-4; cdr3_aa: CASSEKLRGEKLFF; cdr3_nt: TGTGCCAGCAGTGAGAAACTCCGGGGGGAAAAACTGTTTTTT
clone_size: -; v_call: TRBV5-1; d_call: TRBD2; j_call: TRBJ2-3; cdr3_aa: CASSLARTSGRSTDTQYF; cdr3_nt: TGCGCCAGCAGCTTGGCCCGGACTAGCGGGAGATCCACAGATACGCAGTATTTT
clone_size: -; v_call: TRBV5-1; d_call: -; j_call: TRBJ2-1; cdr3_aa: CASTPTPGFDNEQFF; cdr3_nt: TGCGCCAGCACTCCTACTCCGGGGTTCGACAATGAGCAGTTCTTC
clone_size: -; v_call: TRBV7-6; d_call: -; j_call: TRBJ1-2; cdr3_aa: CASSLGRGGGYGYTF; cdr3_nt: TGTGCCAGCAGCTTAGGGCGGGGGGGCGGCTATGGCTACACCTTC
clone_size: -; v_call: TRBV9; d_call: -; j_call: TRBJ2-3; cdr3_aa: CASSGRTPDTQYF; cdr3_nt: TGTGCCAGCAGCGGAAGGACTCCGGATACGCAGTATTTT
clone_size: once; v_call: TRBV24-1; d_call: -; j_call: TRBJ1-2; cdr3_aa: CATSDARDGGHYGYTF; cdr3_nt: TGTGCCACCAGTGATGCCCGGGACGGGGGACACTATGGCTACACCTTC
clone_size: -; v_call: TRBV7-2; d_call: TRBD1; j_call: TRBJ1-2; cdr3_aa: CASSSGQGAWGYTF; cdr3_nt: TGTGCCAGCAGTTCGGGACAGGGGGCTTGGGGCTACACCTTC
clone_size: -; v_call: TRBV29-1; d_call: -; j_call: TRBJ2-2; cdr3_aa: CSVKRGSNTGELFF; cdr3_nt: TGCAGCGTTAAAAGGGGCTCGAACACCGGGGAGCTGTTTTTT
clone_size: -; v_call: TRBV6-5; d_call: -; j_call: TRBJ2-7; cdr3_aa: CASSYGQYEQYF; cdr3_nt: TGTGCCAGCAGTTACGGACAGTACGAGCAGTACTTC
clone_size: -; v_call: TRBV24-1; d_call: -; j_call: TRBJ1-6; cdr3_aa: CATSGGSYNSPLHF; cdr3_nt: TGTGCCACCAGTGGAGGCTCCTATAATTCACCCCTCCACTTT
clone_size: -; v_call: TRBV27; d_call: -; j_call: TRBJ1-1; cdr3_aa: CASTPGWPGVNTEAFF; cdr3_nt: TGTGCCAGCACCCCCGGTTGGCCAGGGGTGAACACTGAAGCTTTCTTT
clone_size: -; v_call: TRBV7-8; d_call: TRBD1; j_call: TRBJ1-1; cdr3_aa: CASSLEGGVRNTEAFF; cdr3_nt: TGTGCCAGCAGCTTAGAAGGGGGCGTAAGGAACACTGAAGCTTTCTTT
clone_size: -; v_call: TRBV6-5; d_call: TRBD1; j_call: TRBJ1-4; cdr3_aa: CASRRPGQADEKLFF; cdr3_nt: TGTGCCAGCAGGCGTCCGGGACAGGCTGATGAAAAACTGTTTTTT
clone_size: -; v_call: TRBV24-1; d_call: TRBD1; j_call: TRBJ1-2; cdr3_aa: CATSDSRDREAYGYTF; cdr3_nt: TGTGCCACCAGTGACTCCCGGGACAGGGAAGCATATGGCTACACCTTC
clone_size: -; v_call: TRBV4-3; d_call: -; j_call: TRBJ2-2; cdr3_aa: CASSPSGGPWELFF; cdr3_nt: TGCGCCAGCAGCCCGTCCGGGGGGCCCTGGGAGCTGTTTTTT
clone_size: -; v_call: TRBV6-6; d_call: TRBD2; j_call: TRBJ2-7; cdr3_aa: CASSPGGGIYEQYF; cdr3_nt: TGTGCCAGCAGTCCCGGGGGAGGGATTTACGAGCAGTACTTC
clone_size: -; v_call: TRBV29-1; d_call: -; j_call: TRBJ1-1; cdr3_aa: CSVDMNTEAFF; cdr3_nt: TGCAGCGTTGATATGAACACTGAAGCTTTCTTT
clone_size: -; v_call: TRBV19; d_call: -; j_call: TRBJ2-3; cdr3_aa: CASSKELTDTQYF; cdr3_nt: TGTGCCAGTAGTAAGGAGCTCACAGATACGCAGTATTTT
clone_size: -; v_call: TRBV28; d_call: -; j_call: TRBJ2-1; cdr3_aa: CASSFRAGYYNEQFF; cdr3_nt: TGTGCCAGCAGTTTTAGGGCGGGATACTACAATGAGCAGTTCTTC
clone_size: few; v_call: TRBV5-1; d_call: TRBD1; j_call: TRBJ1-6; cdr3_aa: CASSPGQGNSPLHF; cdr3_nt: TGCGCCAGCAGCCCCGGACAGGGGAATTCACCCCTCCACTTT
clone_size: -; v_call: TRBV28; d_call: TRBD1; j_call: TRBJ2-7; cdr3_aa: CASEAGTGSSAVYYEQYF; cdr3_nt: TGTGCCAGTGAAGCCGGGACAGGGTCCTCCGCTGTCTACTACGAGCAGTACTTC
clone_size: -; v_call: TRBV10-3; d_call: -; j_call: TRBJ1-5; cdr3_aa: CAISEMGQIGQPQHF; cdr3_nt: TGTGCCATCAGTGAAATGGGGCAGATCGGTCAGCCCCAGCATTTT
clone_size: -; v_call: TRBV28; d_call: -; j_call: TRBJ1-2; cdr3_aa: CASLQGPGYTF; cdr3_nt: TGTGCCAGTCTACAGGGACCTGGCTACACCTTC
clone_size: -; v_call: TRBV28; d_call: TRBD1; j_call: TRBJ1-5; cdr3_aa: CASSLSGGGSQPQHF; cdr3_nt: TGTGCCAGCAGTTTATCAGGGGGCGGGAGTCAGCCCCAGCATTTT
clone_size: -; v_call: TRBV28; d_call: -; j_call: TRBJ1-1; cdr3_aa: CASSPPQNTEAFF; cdr3_nt: TGTGCCAGCAGTCCACCACAGAACACTGAAGCTTTCTTT
clone_size: -; v_call: TRBV27; d_call: TRBD1; j_call: TRBJ2-3; cdr3_aa: CASSPFADRSTDTQYF; cdr3_nt: TGTGCCAGCAGCCCTTTTGCGGACAGGAGCACAGATACGCAGTATTTT
clone_size: once; v_call: TRBV29-1; d_call: -; j_call: TRBJ1-2; cdr3_aa: CSVAAGRMTNYGYTF; cdr3_nt: TGCAGCGTTGCCGCCGGGAGGATGACTAACTATGGCTACACCTTC
clone_size: -; v_call: TRBV4-1; d_call: TRBD1; j_call: TRBJ1-4; cdr3_aa: CASSHRVVGTGDEKLFF; cdr3_nt: TGCGCCAGCAGCCATAGGGTCGTTGGGACAGGGGATGAAAAACTGTTTTTT
clone_size: -; v_call: TRBV18; d_call: TRBD1; j_call: TRBJ1-4; cdr3_aa: CASSPGQGPNEKLFF; cdr3_nt: TGTGCCAGCTCACCCGGACAGGGACCGAATGAAAAACTGTTTTTT
clone_size: -; v_call: TRBV24-1; d_call: TRBD1; j_call: TRBJ1-2; cdr3_aa: CATSDLDRGSGYTF; cdr3_nt: TGTGCCACCAGTGACCTAGACAGGGGCAGTGGCTACACCTTC
clone_size: -; v_call: TRBV5-1; d_call: TRBD1; j_call: TRBJ2-4; cdr3_aa: CASSKGQVVLRDIQYF; cdr3_nt: TGCGCCAGCAGCAAGGGACAGGTTGTGTTAAGGGACATTCAGTACTTC
clone_size: few; v_call: TRBV7-3; d_call: -; j_call: TRBJ2-1; cdr3_aa: CASSFDRTVNEQFF; cdr3_nt: TGTGCCAGCAGCTTTGACCGGACAGTCAATGAGCAGTTCTTC
clone_size: few; v_call: TRBV9; d_call: -; j_call: TRBJ1-4; cdr3_aa: CASSVGGWANEKLFF; cdr3_nt: TGTGCCAGCAGCGTAGGGGGCTGGGCTAATGAAAAACTGTTTTTT
clone_size: -; v_call: TRBV4-1; d_call: -; j_call: TRBJ1-4; cdr3_aa: CASSQEVRREKLFF; cdr3_nt: TGCGCCAGCAGCCAAGAAGTAAGGAGGGAAAAACTGTTTTTT
clone_size: -; v_call: TRBV4-1; d_call: TRBD1; j_call: TRBJ1-1; cdr3_aa: CASRTPTGENTEAFF; cdr3_nt: TGCGCCAGCCGAACCCCGACAGGGGAGAACACTGAAGCTTTCTTT
clone_size: -; v_call: TRBV7-9; d_call: TRBD1; j_call: TRBJ2-4; cdr3_aa: CASSPSSGQDKNIQYF; cdr3_nt: TGTGCCAGCAGCCCAAGTTCCGGACAGGACAAAAACATTCAGTACTTC
clone_size: -; v_call: TRBV5-1; d_call: -; j_call: TRBJ1-3; cdr3_aa: CASSSGGPVSGNTIYF; cdr3_nt: TGCGCCAGCAGCTCCGGGGGACCGGTCTCTGGAAACACCATATATTTT
clone_size: -; v_call: TRBV5-8; d_call: TRBD2; j_call: TRBJ2-7; cdr3_aa: CASSAIDRTSSEQYF; cdr3_nt: TGTGCCAGCAGCGCAATAGACCGGACTAGTAGCGAGCAGTACTTC
clone_size: -; v_call: TRBV10-3; d_call: -; j_call: TRBJ1-2; cdr3_aa: CAISFDKNYGYTF; cdr3_nt: TGTGCCATCAGTTTCGACAAGAACTATGGCTACACCTTC